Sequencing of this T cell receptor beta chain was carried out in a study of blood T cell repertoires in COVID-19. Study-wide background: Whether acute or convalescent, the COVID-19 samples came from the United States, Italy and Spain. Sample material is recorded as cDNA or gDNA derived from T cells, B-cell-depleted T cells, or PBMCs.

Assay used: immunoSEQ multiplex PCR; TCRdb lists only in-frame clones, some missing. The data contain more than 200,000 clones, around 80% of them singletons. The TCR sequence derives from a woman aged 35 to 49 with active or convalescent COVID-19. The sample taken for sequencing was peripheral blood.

As DNA, the CDR3 is TGTGCCAGCAGCCAAGGCGGGACTAGTAACAATGAGCAGTTCTTC. This gives the protein CASSQGGTSNNEQFF. The rearrangement links TRBV3-1 (or the pseudogene TRBV3-2) to TRBJ2-1, with TRBD2 matching 8 bases. V lost 1 base and J lost 5; bases outside the gene matches: 4. The germline V gene encodes CDR1 LGHDT and CDR2 YNNKEL (reference sequence). This CDR3 is built from 15 residues.